This T cell receptor (beta chain) is drawn from a study of blood T cells in healthy people across ages. Together with a sample-barcoded 5' primer, a J-beta primer mix was included in a second PCR lasting 7 to 11 cycles. TCRdb analysed the 5' RACE reads with MiXCR anew, one entry per CDR3 protein. Here the sample spans approximately 800,000 distinct CDR3 sequences, about 34% being singletons. At least ten counts were recorded for this clonotype. This CDR3 is 13 amino acids long. Trimming took off 3 bases at V and 6 bases at J, with 10 bases between the two ends. This receptor was identified in a man between 18 and 35 years old in good health. The sample comprised blood. This sequence joins TRBV12-3 or TRBV12-4 and TRBJ2-3, with D uncertain. CDR3 bases: TGTGCCAGCAGTTTTGGTCGGATCGATACGCAGTATTTT. This codes for CASSFGRIDTQYF.